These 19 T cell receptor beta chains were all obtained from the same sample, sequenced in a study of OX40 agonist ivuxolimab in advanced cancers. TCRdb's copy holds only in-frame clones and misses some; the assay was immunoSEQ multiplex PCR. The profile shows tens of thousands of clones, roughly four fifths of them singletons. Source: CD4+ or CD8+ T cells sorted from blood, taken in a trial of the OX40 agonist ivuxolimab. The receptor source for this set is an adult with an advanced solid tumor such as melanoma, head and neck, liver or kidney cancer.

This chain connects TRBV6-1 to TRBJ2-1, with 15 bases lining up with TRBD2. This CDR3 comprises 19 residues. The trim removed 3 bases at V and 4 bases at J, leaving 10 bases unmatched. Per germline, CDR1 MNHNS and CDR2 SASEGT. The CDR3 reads CASSDLGLAGGWVYNEQFF. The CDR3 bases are TGTGCCAGCAGTGACCTCGGACTAGCGGGAGGGTGGGTTTACAATGAGCAGTTCTTC.

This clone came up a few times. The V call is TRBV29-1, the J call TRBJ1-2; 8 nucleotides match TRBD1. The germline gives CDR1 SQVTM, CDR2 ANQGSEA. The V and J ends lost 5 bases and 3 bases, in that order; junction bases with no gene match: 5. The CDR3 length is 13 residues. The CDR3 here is CSVQTGAYYGYTF. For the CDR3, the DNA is TGCAGCGTTCAGACAGGGGCTTACTATGGCTACACCTTC.

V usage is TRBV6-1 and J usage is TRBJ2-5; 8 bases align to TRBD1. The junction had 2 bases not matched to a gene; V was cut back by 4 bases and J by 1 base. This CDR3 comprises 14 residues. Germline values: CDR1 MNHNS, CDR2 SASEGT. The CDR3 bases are TGTGCCAGCAGTGTGACAGGGGTCCAAGAGACCCAGTACTTC. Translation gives CASSVTGVQETQYF.

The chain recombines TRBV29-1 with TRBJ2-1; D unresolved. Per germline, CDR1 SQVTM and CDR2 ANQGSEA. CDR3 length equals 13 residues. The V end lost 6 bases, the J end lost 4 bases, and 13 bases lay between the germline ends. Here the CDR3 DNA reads TGCAGCGTCGGCCCTGTTTCATACAATGAGCAGTTCTTC. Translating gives CSVGPVSYNEQFF.

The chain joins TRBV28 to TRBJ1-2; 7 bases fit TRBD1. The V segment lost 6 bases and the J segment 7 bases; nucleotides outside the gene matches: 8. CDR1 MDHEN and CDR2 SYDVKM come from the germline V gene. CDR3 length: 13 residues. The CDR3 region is CASRRQGGSGYTF. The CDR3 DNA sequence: TGTGCCAGCAGACGACAGGGCGGTTCTGGCTACACCTTC.

The chain's CDR3 is CASGHFDRKNYGYTF. The DNA for the CDR3 is TGTGCCAGCGGACATTTCGACAGGAAAAACTATGGCTACACCTTC. V and J are TRBV5-4 and TRBJ1-2; D may be TRBD1 (6 bases). CDR1 and CDR2 from the germline V gene are SGHNT and YYREEE (reference sequence). Trimming cost V 7 bases and J 2 bases, with 18 bases left between them. This CDR3 is built from 15 residues.

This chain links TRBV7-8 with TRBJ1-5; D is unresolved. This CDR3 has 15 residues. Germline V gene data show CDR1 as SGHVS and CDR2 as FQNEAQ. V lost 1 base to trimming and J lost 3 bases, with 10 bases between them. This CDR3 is CASSLVGRINQPQHF. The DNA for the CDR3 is TGTGCCAGCAGCTTAGTAGGACGGATCAATCAGCCCCAGCATTTT.

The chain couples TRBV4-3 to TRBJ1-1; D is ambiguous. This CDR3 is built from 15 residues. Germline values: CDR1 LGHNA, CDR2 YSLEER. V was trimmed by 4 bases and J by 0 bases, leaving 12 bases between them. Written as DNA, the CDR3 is TGCGCCAGCAGCCCCTGGGAAGGTTTGAACACTGAAGCTTTCTTT. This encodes CASSPWEGLNTEAFF.

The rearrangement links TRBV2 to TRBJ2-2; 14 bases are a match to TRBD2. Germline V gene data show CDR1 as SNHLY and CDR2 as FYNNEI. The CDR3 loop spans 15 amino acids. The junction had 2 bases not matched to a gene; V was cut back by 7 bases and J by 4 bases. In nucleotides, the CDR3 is TGTGCCAGCAACGGACTAGCGGGGGGCACCGGGGAGCTGTTTTTT. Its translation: CASNGLAGGTGELFF.

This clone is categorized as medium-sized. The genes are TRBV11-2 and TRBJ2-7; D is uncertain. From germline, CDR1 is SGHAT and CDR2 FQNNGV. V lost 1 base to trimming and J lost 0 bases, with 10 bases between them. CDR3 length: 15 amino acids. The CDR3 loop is CASSLALDNSYEQYF. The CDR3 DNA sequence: TGTGCCAGCAGCTTAGCCTTAGACAACTCCTACGAGCAGTACTTC.

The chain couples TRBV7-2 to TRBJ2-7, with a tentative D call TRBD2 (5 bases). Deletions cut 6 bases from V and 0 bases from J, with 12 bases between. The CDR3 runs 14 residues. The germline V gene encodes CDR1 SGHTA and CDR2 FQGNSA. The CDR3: CASRKTSASYEQYF. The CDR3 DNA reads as TGTGCCAGCAGAAAAACTAGTGCCTCCTACGAGCAGTACTTC. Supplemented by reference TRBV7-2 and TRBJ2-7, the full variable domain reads GAGVSQSPSNKVTEKGKDVELRCDPISGHTALYWYRQSLGQGLEFLIYFQGNSAPDKSGLPSDRFSAERTGGSVSTLTIQRTQQEDSAVYLCASRKTSASYEQYFGPGTRLTVT.

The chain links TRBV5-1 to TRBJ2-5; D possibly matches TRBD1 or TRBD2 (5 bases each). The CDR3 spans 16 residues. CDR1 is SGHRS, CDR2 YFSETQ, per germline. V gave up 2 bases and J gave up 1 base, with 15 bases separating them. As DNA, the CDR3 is TGCGCCAGCAGCTTTGGGACGCCTGGGTCCCAAGAGACCCAGTACTTC. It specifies CASSFGTPGSQETQYF.

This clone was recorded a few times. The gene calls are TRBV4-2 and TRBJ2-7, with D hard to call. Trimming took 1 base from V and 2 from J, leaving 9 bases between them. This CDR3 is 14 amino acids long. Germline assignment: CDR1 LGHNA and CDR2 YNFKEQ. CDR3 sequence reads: CASSQVGKTYEQYF. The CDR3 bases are TGTGCCAGCAGCCAAGTGGGGAAAACCTACGAGCAGTACTTC.

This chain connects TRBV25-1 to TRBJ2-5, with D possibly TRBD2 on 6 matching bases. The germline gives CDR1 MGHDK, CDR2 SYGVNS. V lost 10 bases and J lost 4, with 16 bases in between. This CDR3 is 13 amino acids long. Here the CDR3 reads CATQNPGVETQYF. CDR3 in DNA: TGTGCCACCCAAAACCCGGGGGTAGAGACCCAGTACTTC.

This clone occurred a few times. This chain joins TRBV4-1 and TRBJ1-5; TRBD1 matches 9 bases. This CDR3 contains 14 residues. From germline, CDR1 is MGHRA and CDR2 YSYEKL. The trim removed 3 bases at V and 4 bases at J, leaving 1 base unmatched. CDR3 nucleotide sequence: TGCGCCAGCAGCCAGACAGGGGGAAATCAGCCCCAGCATTTT. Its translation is CASSQTGGNQPQHF.

The CDR3 sequence is CASSSGTPREEQYF. The CDR3 DNA is TGCGCCAGCAGTTCCGGGACCCCTAGAGAAGAGCAGTACTTC. The genes are TRBV5-1 and TRBJ2-7; the D call may be TRBD1 or TRBD2 (5 bases each). This CDR3 is built from 14 residues. Germline CDR1 is SGHRS and CDR2 is YFSETQ. V lost 5 bases and J lost 7, with 19 bases in between.

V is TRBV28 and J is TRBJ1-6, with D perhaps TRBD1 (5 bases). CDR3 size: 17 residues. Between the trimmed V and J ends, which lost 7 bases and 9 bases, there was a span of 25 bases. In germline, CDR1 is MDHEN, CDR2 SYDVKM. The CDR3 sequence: CASNQPPGGGPGSPLHF. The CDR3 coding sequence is TGTGCCAGCAACCAACCCCCCGGGGGGGGTCCTGGTTCACCCCTCCACTTT.

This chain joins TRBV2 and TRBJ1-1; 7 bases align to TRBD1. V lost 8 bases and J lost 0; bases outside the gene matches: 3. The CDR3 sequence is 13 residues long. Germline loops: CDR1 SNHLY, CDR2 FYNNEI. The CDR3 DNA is TGTGCCAGCTACAGGGGTTTGAACACTGAAGCTTTCTTT. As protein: CASYRGLNTEAFF.

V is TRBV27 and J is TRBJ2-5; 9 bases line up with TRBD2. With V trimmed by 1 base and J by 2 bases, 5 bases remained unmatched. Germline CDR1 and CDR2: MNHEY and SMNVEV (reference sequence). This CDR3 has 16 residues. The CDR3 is CASSLFSGRGQETQYF. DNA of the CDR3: TGTGCCAGCAGTTTATTTAGCGGGAGAGGGCAAGAGACCCAGTACTTC.